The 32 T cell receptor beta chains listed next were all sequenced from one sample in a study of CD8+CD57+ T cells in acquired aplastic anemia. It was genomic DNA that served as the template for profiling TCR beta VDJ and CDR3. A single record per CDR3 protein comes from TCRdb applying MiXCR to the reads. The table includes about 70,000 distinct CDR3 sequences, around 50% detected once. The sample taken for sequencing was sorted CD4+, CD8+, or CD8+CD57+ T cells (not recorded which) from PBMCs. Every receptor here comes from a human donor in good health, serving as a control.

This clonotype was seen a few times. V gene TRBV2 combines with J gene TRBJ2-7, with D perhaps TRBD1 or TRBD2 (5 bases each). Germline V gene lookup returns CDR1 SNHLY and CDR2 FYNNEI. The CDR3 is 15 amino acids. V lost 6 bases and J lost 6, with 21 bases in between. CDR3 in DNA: TGTGCCAGCAGCGAGGGGACCTTCGGGACGGGCGAGCAGTACTTC. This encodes CASSEGTFGTGEQYF.

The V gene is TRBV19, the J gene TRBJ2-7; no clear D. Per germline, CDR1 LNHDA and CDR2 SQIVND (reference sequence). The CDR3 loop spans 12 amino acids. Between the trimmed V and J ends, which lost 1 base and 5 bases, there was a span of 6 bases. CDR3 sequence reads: CASSIGLDEQYF. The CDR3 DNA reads TGTGCCAGTAGTATAGGGCTAGACGAGCAGTACTTC.

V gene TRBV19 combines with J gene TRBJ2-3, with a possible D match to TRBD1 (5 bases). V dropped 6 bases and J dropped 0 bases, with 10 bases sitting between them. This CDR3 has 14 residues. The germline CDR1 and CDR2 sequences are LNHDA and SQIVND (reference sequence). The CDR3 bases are TGTGCCAGTAGAGACAGAACTAGCACAGATACGCAGTATTTT. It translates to CASRDRTSTDTQYF.

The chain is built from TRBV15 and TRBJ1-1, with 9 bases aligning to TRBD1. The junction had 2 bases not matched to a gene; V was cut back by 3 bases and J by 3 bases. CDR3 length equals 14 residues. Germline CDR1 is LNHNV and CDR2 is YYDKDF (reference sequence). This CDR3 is CATSRDRGYTEAFF. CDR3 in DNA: TGTGCCACCAGCAGGGACAGGGGATACACTGAAGCTTTCTTT.

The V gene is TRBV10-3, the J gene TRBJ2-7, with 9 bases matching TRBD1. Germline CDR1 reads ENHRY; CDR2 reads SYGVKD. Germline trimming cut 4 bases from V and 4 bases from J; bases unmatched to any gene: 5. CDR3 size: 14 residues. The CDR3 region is CAISGGTGSYEQYF. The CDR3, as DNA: TGTGCCATCAGTGGGGGGACAGGGTCGTACGAGCAGTACTTC.

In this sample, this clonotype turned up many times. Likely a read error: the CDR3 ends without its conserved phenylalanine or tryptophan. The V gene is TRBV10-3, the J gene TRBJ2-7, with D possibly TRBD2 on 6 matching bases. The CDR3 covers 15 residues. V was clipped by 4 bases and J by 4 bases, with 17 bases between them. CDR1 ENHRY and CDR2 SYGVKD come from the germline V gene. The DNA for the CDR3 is TGTGCCATCAGTGCGCGGGGACCAACCCGGTACGAGCAGTACTCC. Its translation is CAISARGPTRYEQYS.

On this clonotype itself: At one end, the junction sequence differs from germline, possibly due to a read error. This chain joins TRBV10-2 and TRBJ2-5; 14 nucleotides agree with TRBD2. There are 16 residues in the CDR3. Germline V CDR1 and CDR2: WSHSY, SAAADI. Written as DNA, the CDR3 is TGCGCCAGCAGTGGGGGACTAGCGGGGGACCAGGAGACCCAGTACTTC. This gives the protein CASSGGLAGDQETQYF.

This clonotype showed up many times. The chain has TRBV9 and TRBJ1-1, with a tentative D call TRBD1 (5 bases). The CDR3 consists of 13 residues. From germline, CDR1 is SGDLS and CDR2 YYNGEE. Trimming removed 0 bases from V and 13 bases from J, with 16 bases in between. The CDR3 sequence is CASSVGGGFRVFF. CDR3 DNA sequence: TGTGCCAGCAGCGTAGGCGGGGGGTTCCGAGTTTTCTTT.

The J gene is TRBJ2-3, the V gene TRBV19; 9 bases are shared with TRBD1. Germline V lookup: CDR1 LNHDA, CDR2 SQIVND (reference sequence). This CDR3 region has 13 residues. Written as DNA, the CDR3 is TGTGCGACCATGGAGACAGGGGGTGATACGCAGTATTTT. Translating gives CATMETGGDTQYF.

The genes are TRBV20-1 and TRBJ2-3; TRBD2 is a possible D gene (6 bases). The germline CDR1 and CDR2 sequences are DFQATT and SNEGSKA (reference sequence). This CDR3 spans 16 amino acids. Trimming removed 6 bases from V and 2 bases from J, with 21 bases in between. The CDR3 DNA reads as TGCAGTGCGCTCCCCGCGCCTAGCGCCAACACAGATACGCAGTATTTT. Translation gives CSALPAPSANTDTQYF.

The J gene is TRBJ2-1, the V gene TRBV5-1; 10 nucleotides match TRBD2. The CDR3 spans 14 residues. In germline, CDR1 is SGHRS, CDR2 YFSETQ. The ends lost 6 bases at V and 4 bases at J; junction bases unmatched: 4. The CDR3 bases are TGCGCCAGCACGGGACTAGCGTCTTACAATGAGCAGTTCTTC. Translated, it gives CASTGLASYNEQFF.

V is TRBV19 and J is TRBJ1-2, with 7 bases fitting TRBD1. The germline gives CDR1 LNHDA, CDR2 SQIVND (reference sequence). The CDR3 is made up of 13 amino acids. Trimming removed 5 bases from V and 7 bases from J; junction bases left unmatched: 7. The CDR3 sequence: CASSQGQVFGYTF. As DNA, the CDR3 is TGTGCCAGTAGTCAAGGACAGGTCTTTGGCTACACCTTC.

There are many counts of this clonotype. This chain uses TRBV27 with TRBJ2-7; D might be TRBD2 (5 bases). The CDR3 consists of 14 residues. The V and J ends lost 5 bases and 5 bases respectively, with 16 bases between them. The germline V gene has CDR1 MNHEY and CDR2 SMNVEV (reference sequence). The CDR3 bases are TGTGCCAGCAGTCCGTTGGGGAGAGGTAACGAGCAGTACTTC. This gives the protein CASSPLGRGNEQYF.

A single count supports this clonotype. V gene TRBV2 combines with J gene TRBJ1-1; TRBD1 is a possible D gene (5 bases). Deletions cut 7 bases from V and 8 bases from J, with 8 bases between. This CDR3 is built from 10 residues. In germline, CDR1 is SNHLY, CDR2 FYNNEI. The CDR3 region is CASTNREAFF. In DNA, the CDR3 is TGTGCCAGCACCAACAGGGAAGCTTTCTTT.

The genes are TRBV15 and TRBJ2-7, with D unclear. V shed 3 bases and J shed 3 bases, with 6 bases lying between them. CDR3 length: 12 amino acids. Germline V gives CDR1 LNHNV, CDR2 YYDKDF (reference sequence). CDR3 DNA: TGTGCCACCAGCAGCTTTGTCTACGAGCAGTACTTC. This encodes CATSSFVYEQYF.

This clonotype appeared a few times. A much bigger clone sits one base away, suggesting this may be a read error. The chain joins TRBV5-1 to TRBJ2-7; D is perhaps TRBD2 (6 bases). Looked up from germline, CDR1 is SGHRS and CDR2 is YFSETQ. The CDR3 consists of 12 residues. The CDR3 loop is CAGSLSGVEQYF. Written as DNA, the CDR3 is TGCGCCGGCAGCTTGTCGGGGGTCGAGCAGTACTTC.

CDR3 DNA sequence: TGTGCCAGCACTTCGGGACAGGGGCCCTCTGGCTATGGCTACACCTTC. The encoded protein is CASTSGQGPSGYGYTF. The V gene is TRBV2, the J gene TRBJ1-2, with TRBD1 matching over 10 bases. Germline assignment: CDR1 SNHLY and CDR2 FYNNEI. This CDR3 region has 16 residues. The ends lost 7 bases at V and 4 bases at J; junction bases unmatched: 12.

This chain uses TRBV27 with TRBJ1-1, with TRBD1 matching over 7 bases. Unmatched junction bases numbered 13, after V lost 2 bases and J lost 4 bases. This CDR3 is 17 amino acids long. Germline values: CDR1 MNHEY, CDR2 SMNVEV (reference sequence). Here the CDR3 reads CASSLRQGLGRGTEAFF. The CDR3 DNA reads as TGTGCCAGCAGTTTAAGACAGGGTCTTGGTAGAGGCACTGAAGCTTTCTTT.

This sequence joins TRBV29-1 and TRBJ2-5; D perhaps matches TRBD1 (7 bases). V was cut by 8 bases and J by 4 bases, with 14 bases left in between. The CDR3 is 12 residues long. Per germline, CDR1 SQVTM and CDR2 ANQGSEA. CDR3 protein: CSPQGGVETQYF. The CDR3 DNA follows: TGCAGCCCTCAGGGGGGCGTAGAGACCCAGTACTTC.

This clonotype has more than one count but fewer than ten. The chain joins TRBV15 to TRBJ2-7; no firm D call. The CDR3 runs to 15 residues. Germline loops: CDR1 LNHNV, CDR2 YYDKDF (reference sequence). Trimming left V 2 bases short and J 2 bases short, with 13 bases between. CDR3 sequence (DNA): TGTGCCACCAGCAGATCAACGACGGATCCCTACGAGCAGTACTTC. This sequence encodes CATSRSTTDPYEQYF.

As DNA, the CDR3 is TGTGCCAGCAGCTTAGTAGGGCAGGGGTTTAATTCACCCCTCCACTTT. Amino acid sequence: CASSLVGQGFNSPLHF. The gene calls are TRBV11-1 and TRBJ1-6; TRBD1 is a possible D gene (6 bases). Germline assignment: CDR1 SGHAT and CDR2 FQDESV (reference sequence). This CDR3 is built from 16 residues. The V gene lost 1 base and the J gene lost 6 bases, with 13 bases spanning the gap.

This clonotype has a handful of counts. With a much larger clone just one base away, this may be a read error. In DNA form, the CDR3 reads TGCGCCAGCAGCCAAAGCCAGAGCCTAAACACTGAAGCTTTCTTT. Protein product: CASSQSQSLNTEAFF. The chain is built from TRBV4-1 and TRBJ1-1; unclear D gene. The ends were cut back, 2 bases at V and 2 bases at J, with 12 bases in the middle. Germline CDR1 is MGHRA and CDR2 is YSYEKL. The CDR3 runs 15 residues.

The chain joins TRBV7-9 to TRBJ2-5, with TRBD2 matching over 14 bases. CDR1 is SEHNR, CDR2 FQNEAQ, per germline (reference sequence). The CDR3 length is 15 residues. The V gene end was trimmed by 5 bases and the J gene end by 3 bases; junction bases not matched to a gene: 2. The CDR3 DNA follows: TGTGCCAGCAGCGTGACTAGCGGGAGGGAAGAGACCCAGTACTTC. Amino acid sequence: CASSVTSGREETQYF.

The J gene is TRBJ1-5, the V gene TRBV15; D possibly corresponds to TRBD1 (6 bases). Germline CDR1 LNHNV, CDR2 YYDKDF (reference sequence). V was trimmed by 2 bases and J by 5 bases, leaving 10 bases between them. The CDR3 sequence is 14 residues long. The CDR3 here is CATSRKGGDQPQHF. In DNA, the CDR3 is TGTGCCACCAGCAGAAAGGGGGGGGATCAGCCCCAGCATTTT.

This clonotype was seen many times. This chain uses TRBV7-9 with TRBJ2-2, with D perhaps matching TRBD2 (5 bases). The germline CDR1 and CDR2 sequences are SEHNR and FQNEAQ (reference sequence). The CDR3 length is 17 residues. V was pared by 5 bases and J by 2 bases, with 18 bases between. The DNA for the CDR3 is TGTGCCAGCAGCCCTAGATGGGTCGGGGAAAACACCGGGGAGCTGTTTTTT. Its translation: CASSPRWVGENTGELFF.

The CDR3, as DNA: TGTGCCAGTAGTAGGGGGGGTAGCGGGGGAGAGACCCAGTACTTC. Protein: CASSRGGSGGETQYF. The chain carries TRBV19 and TRBJ2-5, with 9 bases identical to TRBD2. With 4 bases clipped from V and 4 bases from J, the junction kept 7 bases outside the gene matches. Per germline, CDR1 LNHDA and CDR2 SQIVND (reference sequence). The CDR3 length is 15 residues.

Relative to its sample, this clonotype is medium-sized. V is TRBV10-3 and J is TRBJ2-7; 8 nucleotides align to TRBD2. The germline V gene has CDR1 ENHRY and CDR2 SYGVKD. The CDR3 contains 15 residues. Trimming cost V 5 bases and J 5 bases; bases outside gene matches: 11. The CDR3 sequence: CAISKTRGEADEQYF. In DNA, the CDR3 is TGTGCCATCAGTAAGACGCGGGGGGAAGCGGACGAGCAGTACTTC.

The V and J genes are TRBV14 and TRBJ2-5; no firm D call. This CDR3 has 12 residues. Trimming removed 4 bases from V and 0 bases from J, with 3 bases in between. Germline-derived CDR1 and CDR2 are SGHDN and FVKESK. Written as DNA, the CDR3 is TGTGCCAGCAGCCGATACCAAGAGACCCAGTACTTC. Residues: CASSRYQETQYF.

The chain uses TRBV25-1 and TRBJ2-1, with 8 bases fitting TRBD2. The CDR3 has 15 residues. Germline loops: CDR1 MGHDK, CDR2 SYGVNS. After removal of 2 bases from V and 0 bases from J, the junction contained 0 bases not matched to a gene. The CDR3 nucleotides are TGTGCCAGCAGTGAAAGCGGGAGCTCCTACAATGAGCAGTTCTTC. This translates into CASSESGSSYNEQFF.

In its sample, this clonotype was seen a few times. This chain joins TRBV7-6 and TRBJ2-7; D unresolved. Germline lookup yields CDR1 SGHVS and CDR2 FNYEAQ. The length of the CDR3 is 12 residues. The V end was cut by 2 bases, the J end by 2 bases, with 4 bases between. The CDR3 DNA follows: TGTGCCAGCAGCTTAATCCCCTACGAGCAGTACTTC. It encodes CASSLIPYEQYF.

CDR3 in DNA: TGTGCCAGCAGCTCTAGCCCAGAGACCCAGTACTTC. It codes for CASSSSPETQYF. The gene calls are TRBV7-9 and TRBJ2-5; D is perhaps TRBD2 (5 bases). Per germline, CDR1 SEHNR and CDR2 FQNEAQ (reference sequence). CDR3 length: 12 amino acids. V shed 4 bases and J shed 4 bases, with 7 bases lying between them.

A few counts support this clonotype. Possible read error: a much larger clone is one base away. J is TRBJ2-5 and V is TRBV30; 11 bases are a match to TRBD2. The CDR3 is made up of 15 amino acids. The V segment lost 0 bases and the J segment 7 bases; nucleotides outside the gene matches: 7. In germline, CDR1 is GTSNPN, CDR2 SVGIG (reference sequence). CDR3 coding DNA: TGTGCCTGGAGTGTCCCGGGACTAGCGGAAGGGACCCAGTACTTC. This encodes CAWSVPGLAEGTQYF.